The subject of this entry is one TCR beta chain. In the authors' workflow: Amplification from reference gene primers served as the basis for estimated nucleated cell counts. Measured with immunoSEQ multiplex PCR; TCRdb has only the in-frame clones, and not every one. That table gives V, J and clone size, and the DNA gave D and trimming. The data contain some 200,000 clones, around four fifths of them singletons. These data come from a study of blood T cell repertoires in COVID-19. Study-level information: Researchers got acute and convalescent COVID-19 samples from the United States, Italy and Spain. PBMCs, B-cell-depleted T cells, or T cells provided the cDNA or gDNA that made up the material.

The CDR3 runs to 14 residues. In germline, CDR1 is SGHRS, CDR2 YFSETQ. J was trimmed by 1 base and V by 3 bases; bases with no gene match: 4. This receptor was identified in a middle-aged woman with acute or convalescent COVID-19. The source material was peripheral blood. The chain couples TRBV5-1 to TRBJ2-7; 7 bases are a match to TRBD1. The CDR3 DNA sequence: TGCGCCAGCAGCTCGACAGGGAATTCCTACGAGCAGTACTTC. Translated, it gives CASSSTGNSYEQYF.